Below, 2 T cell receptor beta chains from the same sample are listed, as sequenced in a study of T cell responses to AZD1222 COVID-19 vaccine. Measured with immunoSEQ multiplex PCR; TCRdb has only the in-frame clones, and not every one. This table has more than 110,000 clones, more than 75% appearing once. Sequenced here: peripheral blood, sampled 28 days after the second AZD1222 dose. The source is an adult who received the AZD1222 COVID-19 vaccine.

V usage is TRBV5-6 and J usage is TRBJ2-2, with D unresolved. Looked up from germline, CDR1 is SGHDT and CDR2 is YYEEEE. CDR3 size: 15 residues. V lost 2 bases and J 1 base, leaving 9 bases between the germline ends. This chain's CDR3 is CASSFLNRNTGELFF. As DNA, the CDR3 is TGTGCCAGCAGCTTTTTGAACCGGAACACCGGGGAGCTGTTTTTT. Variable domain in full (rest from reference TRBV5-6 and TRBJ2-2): DAGVTQSPTHLIKTRGQQVTLRCSPKSGHDTVSWYQQALGQGPQFIFQYYEEEERQRGNFPDRFSGHQFPNYSSELNVNALLLGDSALYLCASSFLNRNTGELFFGEGSRLTVL.

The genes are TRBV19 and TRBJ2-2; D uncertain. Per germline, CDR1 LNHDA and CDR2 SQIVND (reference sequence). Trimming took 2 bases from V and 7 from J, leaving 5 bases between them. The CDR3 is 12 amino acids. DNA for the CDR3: TGTGCCAGTAGTATACAGTTCGGGGAGCTGTTTTTT. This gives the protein CASSIQFGELFF.